This is a list of T cell receptor beta chains from one sample in a study of human T cells and chemical hapten exposure. From the RACE reads, TCRdb called clonotypes with MiXCR, one entry per CDR3 protein. The data show some 400,000 distinct CDR3 sequences, roughly 5% seen once. The sequencing used whole blood, collected in connection with sensitization to the hapten diphenylcyclopropenone (DPC). Receptor source: a woman aged 45-65 years with alopecia areata. Some clones in this sample may be carry-over from other donors' samples. CDR3s include the opening cysteine and the closing phenylalanine or tryptophan. Fields, in order: V gene, J gene, clone size, CDR3 length, D gene, CDR3 DNA, CDR3 protein. A D gene is named only where the DNA matches it firmly. Expanded clones get a size class; other rows say once, few or many, or leave the size out.

v_gene: TRBV9; j_gene: TRBJ2-1; abundance: NA; len: 16; d_gene: NA; CDR3nt: TGTGCCAGCAGCGTAAGCGGCAGGGCGTACTACAATGAGCAGTTCTTC; CDR3aa: CASSVSGRAYYNEQFF
v_gene: TRBV15; j_gene: TRBJ1-1; abundance: many; len: 14; d_gene: NA; CDR3nt: TGTGCCACCAGCAGAGACAGGGGGAACACTGAAGCTTTCTTT; CDR3aa: CATSRDRGNTEAFF
v_gene: TRBV28; j_gene: TRBJ2-7; abundance: few; len: 14; d_gene: NA; CDR3nt: TGTGCCAGCAGCCCTCCGGGGGGCGGGGACGAGCAGTACTTC; CDR3aa: CASSPPGGGDEQYF
v_gene: TRBV7-9; j_gene: TRBJ1-5; abundance: many; len: 16; d_gene: NA; CDR3nt: TGTGCCAGCAGCCCTACAGCCTACACAAGCAATCAGCCCCAGCATTTT; CDR3aa: CASSPTAYTSNQPQHF
v_gene: TRBV6-5; j_gene: TRBJ1-1; abundance: many; len: 11; d_gene: NA; CDR3nt: TGTGCCAGCAGCGGCGGGGCCGAAGCTTTCTTT; CDR3aa: CASSGGAEAFF
v_gene: TRBV7-6; j_gene: TRBJ2-1; abundance: many; len: 14; d_gene: NA; CDR3nt: TGTGCCAGCAGCAAAGGCGAGACCGGGAGTGAGCAGTTCTTC; CDR3aa: CASSKGETGSEQFF
v_gene: TRBV24-1; j_gene: TRBJ1-5; abundance: many; len: 15; d_gene: NA; CDR3nt: TGTGCCACCAGTGATGGGACTGTTAGCAATCAGCCCCAGCATTTT; CDR3aa: CATSDGTVSNQPQHF
v_gene: TRBV4-3; j_gene: TRBJ2-1; abundance: NA; len: 16; d_gene: TRBD2; CDR3nt: TGCGCCAGCAGCCAAGAAGGGCCGGGCGGGAGCGATGAGCAGTTCTTC; CDR3aa: CASSQEGPGGSDEQFF
v_gene: TRBV25-1; j_gene: TRBJ1-2; abundance: many; len: 14; d_gene: NA; CDR3nt: TGTGCCAGCAGTAGTCCGGGACGGCTATATGGCTACACCTTC; CDR3aa: CASSSPGRLYGYTF
v_gene: TRBV6-2/TRBV6-3; j_gene: TRBJ1-1; abundance: NA; len: 12; d_gene: NA; CDR3nt: TGTGCCAGCAGTGAACCAGTGGGGGTAGCTTTCTTT; CDR3aa: CASSEPVGVAFF
v_gene: TRBV6-5; j_gene: TRBJ1-1; abundance: NA; len: 15; d_gene: NA; CDR3nt: TGTGCCAGCAGTTACTCGAGACAGATGAACACTGAAGCTTTCTTT; CDR3aa: CASSYSRQMNTEAFF
v_gene: TRBV25-1; j_gene: TRBJ1-2; abundance: many; len: 15; d_gene: NA; CDR3nt: TGTGCCAGCAGTTCAAGAGGGCAGGGAAGAAACGGCTACACCTTC; CDR3aa: CASSSRGQGRNGYTF
v_gene: TRBV6-1; j_gene: TRBJ1-1; abundance: few; len: 15; d_gene: TRBD1; CDR3nt: TGTGCCAGCAGCATTGACCGGACAGGGGGAACTGAAGCTTTCTTT; CDR3aa: CASSIDRTGGTEAFF
v_gene: TRBV20-1; j_gene: TRBJ2-7; abundance: many; len: 13; d_gene: NA; CDR3nt: TGCAGTGCTAAAACGGGTACCTCCTACGAGCAGTACTTC; CDR3aa: CSAKTGTSYEQYF
v_gene: TRBV7-8; j_gene: TRBJ1-1; abundance: NA; len: 14; d_gene: NA; CDR3nt: TGTGCCAGCAGCTCCTTGGACCCGAACACTGAAGCTTTCTTT; CDR3aa: CASSSLDPNTEAFF
v_gene: TRBV6-6; j_gene: TRBJ2-3; abundance: many; len: 14; d_gene: NA; CDR3nt: TGTGCCAGCAGTTACCAGTGGAGGACAGATACGCAGTATTTT; CDR3aa: CASSYQWRTDTQYF
v_gene: TRBV7-2; j_gene: TRBJ2-1; abundance: few; len: 15; d_gene: TRBD2; CDR3nt: TGTGCCAGCAGCACCTTGACTAGCACGGGAGAGGAGCAGTTCTTC; CDR3aa: CASSTLTSTGEEQFF
v_gene: TRBV6-1; j_gene: TRBJ2-7; abundance: many; len: 14; d_gene: TRBD1; CDR3nt: TGTGCCAGCAGTCCTTGGACAGGAACCTACGAGCAGTACTTC; CDR3aa: CASSPWTGTYEQYF
v_gene: TRBV7-2; j_gene: TRBJ1-3; abundance: few; len: 13; d_gene: NA; CDR3nt: TGTGCCAGCACAACCGTGGCCGGAAACACCATATATTTT; CDR3aa: CASTTVAGNTIYF
v_gene: TRBV7-8; j_gene: TRBJ2-7; abundance: few; len: 17; d_gene: TRBD1; CDR3nt: TGTGCCAGCAGCCCCTGGACTGAGGAGACAGGGGGTGCAGAGCAGTACTTC; CDR3aa: CASSPWTEETGGAEQYF
v_gene: TRBV5-6; j_gene: TRBJ1-1; abundance: few; len: 12; d_gene: NA; CDR3nt: TGTGCCAGCAGCTTGGAAGGGTACGAAGCTTTCTTT; CDR3aa: CASSLEGYEAFF
v_gene: TRBV27; j_gene: TRBJ1-2; abundance: few; len: 15; d_gene: TRBD1; CDR3nt: TGTGCCAGCAGAATGCCCGGGACAGGGGCCTATGGCTACACCTTC; CDR3aa: CASRMPGTGAYGYTF
v_gene: TRBV28; j_gene: TRBJ1-2; abundance: many; len: 16; d_gene: TRBD1; CDR3nt: TGTGCCAGCCACCCCTCCGGGACAGGGGGTATTTCAGGCTACACCTTC; CDR3aa: CASHPSGTGGISGYTF
v_gene: TRBV4-2; j_gene: TRBJ2-7; abundance: many; len: 15; d_gene: NA; CDR3nt: TGTGCCAGCAGCCAAGATACCGGGAGCTCCTACGAGCAGTACTTC; CDR3aa: CASSQDTGSSYEQYF
v_gene: TRBV11-2; j_gene: TRBJ2-1; abundance: many; len: 14; d_gene: TRBD2; CDR3nt: TGTGCCAGCAGTCTGACTAGCGGGAGGCATGAGCAGTTCTTC; CDR3aa: CASSLTSGRHEQFF
v_gene: TRBV5-6; j_gene: TRBJ2-1; abundance: many; len: 15; d_gene: TRBD2; CDR3nt: TGTGCCAGCAGCCAACGACTAGCTGTCTACAATGAGCAGTTCTTC; CDR3aa: CASSQRLAVYNEQFF
v_gene: TRBV5-1; j_gene: TRBJ2-3; abundance: few; len: 15; d_gene: NA; CDR3nt: TGCGCCAGCAGCTTGAACGGCAGAGGCACAGATACGCAGTATTTT; CDR3aa: CASSLNGRGTDTQYF
v_gene: TRBV3-1; j_gene: TRBJ2-3; abundance: many; len: 15; d_gene: TRBD1; CDR3nt: TGTGCCAGCAGCCGAGCCAGGGGGCGCCGGGATACGCAGTATTTT; CDR3aa: CASSRARGRRDTQYF
v_gene: TRBV24-1; j_gene: TRBJ2-3; abundance: NA; len: 14; d_gene: TRBD1; CDR3nt: TGTGCCACCAGTGATCCTAGACAGGGCGGTACGCAGTATTTT; CDR3aa: CATSDPRQGGTQYF
v_gene: TRBV5-1; j_gene: TRBJ2-7; abundance: many; len: 15; d_gene: NA; CDR3nt: TGCGCCAGCAGCTTGTCGGCAGCCCAGGCCTACGAGCAGTACTTC; CDR3aa: CASSLSAAQAYEQYF
v_gene: TRBV12-3/TRBV12-4; j_gene: TRBJ2-7; abundance: many; len: 13; d_gene: TRBD1; CDR3nt: TGTGCCAGCAGTTCCAGGGGGCTCGACGAGCAGTACTTC; CDR3aa: CASSSRGLDEQYF
v_gene: TRBV11-2; j_gene: TRBJ2-6; abundance: many; len: 17; d_gene: TRBD1; CDR3nt: TGTGCCAGCAGCTTTCGGACAGGAGGCTCTGGGGCCAACGTCCTGACTTTC; CDR3aa: CASSFRTGGSGANVLTF
v_gene: TRBV7-3; j_gene: TRBJ1-1; abundance: many; len: 17; d_gene: NA; CDR3nt: TGTGCCAGCAGCCCGGAGGGACGGCGCGGTCCCGGGACTGAAGCTTTCTTT; CDR3aa: CASSPEGRRGPGTEAFF
v_gene: TRBV7-9; j_gene: TRBJ2-3; abundance: many; len: 16; d_gene: TRBD1; CDR3nt: TGTGCCAGCAGCGCGGTTCAGACAGGGGAGGAAGATACGCAGTATTTT; CDR3aa: CASSAVQTGEEDTQYF
v_gene: TRBV5-1; j_gene: TRBJ2-3; abundance: NA; len: 14; d_gene: TRBD1; CDR3nt: TGCGCCAGCAGCTCCGGGACAGACACAGATACGCAGTATTTT; CDR3aa: CASSSGTDTDTQYF
v_gene: TRBV11-2; j_gene: TRBJ1-1; abundance: few; len: 17; d_gene: TRBD1; CDR3nt: TGTGCCAGCAGCTTAGTTGGGACAGGGGCCATGGGCACTGAAGCTTTCTTT; CDR3aa: CASSLVGTGAMGTEAFF
v_gene: TRBV27; j_gene: TRBJ1-2; abundance: few; len: 17; d_gene: TRBD1; CDR3nt: TGTGCCAGCAGCCCTTACCCGGGACAGGCGATTAACTATGGCTACACCTTC; CDR3aa: CASSPYPGQAINYGYTF
v_gene: TRBV6-5; j_gene: TRBJ1-5; abundance: NA; len: 15; d_gene: NA; CDR3nt: TGTGCCAGCAAGGGCAGGGCCGAAGGCAATCAGCCCCAGCATTTT; CDR3aa: CASKGRAEGNQPQHF
v_gene: TRBV20-1; j_gene: TRBJ1-2; abundance: NA; len: 16; d_gene: NA; CDR3nt: TGCAGTGCTAGAGATCCGGGATACCCATTGAACTATGGCTACACCTTC; CDR3aa: CSARDPGYPLNYGYTF
v_gene: TRBV11-2; j_gene: TRBJ2-6; abundance: many; len: 17; d_gene: TRBD2; CDR3nt: TGTGCCAGCAGCACCCGGACTAGCGCCTCTGGGGCCAACGTCCTGACTTTC; CDR3aa: CASSTRTSASGANVLTF
v_gene: TRBV7-2; j_gene: TRBJ1-2; abundance: many; len: 14; d_gene: NA; CDR3nt: TGTGCCAGCAGCCTCCGGGACGGCAACTATGGCTACACCTTC; CDR3aa: CASSLRDGNYGYTF
v_gene: TRBV27; j_gene: TRBJ1-2; abundance: few; len: 14; d_gene: NA; CDR3nt: TGTGCCAGCAGCCCGGACAGAAGAAACTATGGCTACACCTTC; CDR3aa: CASSPDRRNYGYTF
v_gene: TRBV7-9; j_gene: TRBJ1-1; abundance: many; len: 16; d_gene: NA; CDR3nt: TGTGCCAGCACCTTCATAGGAGGGACCTTGAACACTGAAGCTTTCTTT; CDR3aa: CASTFIGGTLNTEAFF
v_gene: TRBV6-2/TRBV6-3; j_gene: TRBJ1-5; abundance: few; len: 14; d_gene: TRBD1; CDR3nt: TGTGCCAGCAGTCCCCGACAGGGGATTCAGCCCCAGCATTTT; CDR3aa: CASSPRQGIQPQHF
v_gene: TRBV5-5; j_gene: TRBJ1-1; abundance: many; len: 13; d_gene: NA; CDR3nt: TGTGCCAGCAGCTTGGATCAAAAAACCCGTTTTTGGTTT; CDR3aa: CASSLDQKTRFWF
v_gene: TRBV5-5; j_gene: TRBJ1-5; abundance: few; len: 16; d_gene: TRBD1; CDR3nt: TGTGCCAGCAGCTCCGGAACAGGGGGTAGCAATCAGCCCCAGCATTTT; CDR3aa: CASSSGTGGSNQPQHF
v_gene: TRBV20-1; j_gene: TRBJ2-3; abundance: many; len: 17; d_gene: TRBD2; CDR3nt: TGCAGTGCTAGAGATCCCCTAGCGGGAGGGCCTGAGGATACGCAGTATTTT; CDR3aa: CSARDPLAGGPEDTQYF
v_gene: TRBV6-5; j_gene: TRBJ1-5; abundance: many; len: 15; d_gene: NA; CDR3nt: TGTGCCAGCAGCTCGACGGGGGGCGTCAGTCAGCCCCAGCATTTT; CDR3aa: CASSSTGGVSQPQHF
v_gene: TRBV4-1; j_gene: TRBJ1-3; abundance: NA; len: 16; d_gene: NA; CDR3nt: TGCGCCAGCAGCCCTCTGCTCGGGGCGGGTGGAAACACCATATATTTT; CDR3aa: CASSPLLGAGGNTIYF
v_gene: TRBV27; j_gene: TRBJ2-1; abundance: many; len: 13; d_gene: TRBD2; CDR3nt: TGTGCCAGCACTGGACTAGCCAACAATGAGCAGTTCTTC; CDR3aa: CASTGLANNEQFF
v_gene: TRBV7-9; j_gene: TRBJ1-2; abundance: few; len: 15; d_gene: NA; CDR3nt: TGTGCCAGCAGCTTAGCGGGACGGGACATCTATGGCTACACCTTC; CDR3aa: CASSLAGRDIYGYTF
v_gene: TRBV7-2; j_gene: TRBJ1-4; abundance: NA; len: 16; d_gene: NA; CDR3nt: TGTGCCAGCAGCTTAAATGAAGTTGCAACTAATGAAAAACTGTTTTTT; CDR3aa: CASSLNEVATNEKLFF
v_gene: TRBV12-5; j_gene: TRBJ2-3; abundance: NA; len: 14; d_gene: TRBD1; CDR3nt: TGTGCTAGTGCCTGGACAGGGAGCACAGATACGCAGTATTTT; CDR3aa: CASAWTGSTDTQYF